The clone carrying this T cell receptor (beta chain) was detected ten times or more. The junction departs from the called germline gene at one end, perhaps through a read error. The entry originates in a study of early T cells in non-severe SARS-CoV-2 infection. TCRdb itself ran the 5' RACE reads through MiXCR, one entry per CDR3 protein. The sample has almost 30,000 distinct CDR3 sequences, 5.7% seen once. Germline assignment: CDR1 SEHNR and CDR2 FQNEAQ (reference sequence). This CDR3 has 15 residues. The rearrangement uses TRBV7-9 and TRBJ2-3, with D perhaps matching TRBD1 or TRBD2 (6 bases each). Sample: whole blood. The TCR was taken from an adult who was a healthcare worker with PCR-confirmed SARS-CoV-2 infection or an uninfected control (not recorded which). CDR3 sequence reads: CASTPKGGSTDTQYF. In nucleotides, the CDR3 is TGTGCCAGCACCCCTAAGGGGGGTAGCACAGATACGCAGTATTTC. The whole variable domain, filled in from reference TRBV7-9 and TRBJ2-3, reads DTGVSQNPRHKITKRGQNVTFRCDPISEHNRLYWYRQTLGQGPEFLTYFQNEAQLEKSRLLSDRFSAERPKGSFSTLEIQRTEQGDSAMYLCASTPKGGSTDTQYFGPGTRLTVL.